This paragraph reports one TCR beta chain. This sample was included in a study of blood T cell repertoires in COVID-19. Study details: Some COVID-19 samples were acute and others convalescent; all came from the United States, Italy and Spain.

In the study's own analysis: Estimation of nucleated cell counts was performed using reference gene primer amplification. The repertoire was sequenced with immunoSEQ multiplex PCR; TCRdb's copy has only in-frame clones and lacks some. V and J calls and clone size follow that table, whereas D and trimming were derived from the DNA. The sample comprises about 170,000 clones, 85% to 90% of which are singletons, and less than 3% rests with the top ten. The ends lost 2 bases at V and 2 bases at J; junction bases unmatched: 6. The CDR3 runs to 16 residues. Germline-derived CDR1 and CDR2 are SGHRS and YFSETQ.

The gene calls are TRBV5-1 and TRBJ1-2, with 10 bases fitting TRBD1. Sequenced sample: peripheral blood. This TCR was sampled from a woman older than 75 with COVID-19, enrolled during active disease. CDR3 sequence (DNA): TGCGCCAGCAGCTTTAACCCGGGACAGGGGAACTATGGCTACACCTTC. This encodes CASSFNPGQGNYGYTF.